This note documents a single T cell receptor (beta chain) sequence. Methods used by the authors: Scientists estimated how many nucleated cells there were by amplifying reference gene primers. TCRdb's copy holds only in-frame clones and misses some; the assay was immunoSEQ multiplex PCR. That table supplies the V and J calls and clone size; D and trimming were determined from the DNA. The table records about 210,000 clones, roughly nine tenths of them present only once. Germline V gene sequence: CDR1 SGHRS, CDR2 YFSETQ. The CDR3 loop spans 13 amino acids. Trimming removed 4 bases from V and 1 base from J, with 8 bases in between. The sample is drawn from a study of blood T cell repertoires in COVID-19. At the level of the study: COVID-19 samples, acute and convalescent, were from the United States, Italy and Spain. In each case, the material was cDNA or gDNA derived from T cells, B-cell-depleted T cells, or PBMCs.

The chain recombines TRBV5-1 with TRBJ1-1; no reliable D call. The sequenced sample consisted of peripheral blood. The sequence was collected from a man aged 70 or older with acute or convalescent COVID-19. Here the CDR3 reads CASSPLRNTEAFF. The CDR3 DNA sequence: TGCGCCAGCAGCCCGCTGAGGAACACTGAAGCTTTCTTT. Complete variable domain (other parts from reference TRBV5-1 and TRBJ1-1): KAGVTQTPRYLIKTRGQQVTLSCSPISGHRSVSWYQQTPGQGLQFLFEYFSETQRNKGNFPGRFSGRQFSNSRSEMNVSTLELGDSALYLCASSPLRNTEAFFGQGTRLTVV.